Detailed here is one T cell receptor beta chain. The sample comes from a study of blood T cell repertoires in COVID-19. Background on the study: The origin of the acute and convalescent COVID-19 samples was the United States, Italy and Spain. In each case, the material was cDNA or gDNA derived from T cells, B-cell-depleted T cells, or PBMCs.

Source study methods: Amplified reference gene primers provided the basis for estimating nucleated cell counts. The table came from immunoSEQ multiplex PCR; TCRdb's copy has only in-frame clones and leaves some out. The V and J calls and clone size were taken over from that table, and D and trimming were inferred from the DNA. This sample carries some 66,000 clones, more than 70% of them seen once, and the ten largest clones take about 7%. CDR1 and CDR2 from the germline V gene are LNHNV and YYDKDF (reference sequence). J was trimmed by 7 bases and V by 5 bases; bases with no gene match: 8. CDR3 size: 14 residues.

The sequenced sample was peripheral blood. The receptor's source is a man in his fifties or sixties with active COVID-19. The V call is TRBV15, the J call TRBJ2-7; 10 bases line up with TRBD1. The CDR3 sequence: CATSRDRGSGEQYF. The DNA of the CDR3 is TGTGCCACCAGCCGGGACAGGGGATCGGGAGAGCAGTACTTC.